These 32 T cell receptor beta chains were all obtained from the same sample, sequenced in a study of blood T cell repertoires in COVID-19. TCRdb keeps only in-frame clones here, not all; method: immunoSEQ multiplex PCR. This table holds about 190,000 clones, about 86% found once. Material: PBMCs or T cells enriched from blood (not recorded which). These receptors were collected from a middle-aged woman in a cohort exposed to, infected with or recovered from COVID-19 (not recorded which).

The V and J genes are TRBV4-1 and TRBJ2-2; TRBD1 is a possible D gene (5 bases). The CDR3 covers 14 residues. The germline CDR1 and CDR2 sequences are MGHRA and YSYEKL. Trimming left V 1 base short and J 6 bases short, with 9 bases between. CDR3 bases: TGCGCCAGCAGCCAAGCAGGGTTGGCCGGGGAGCTGTTTTTT. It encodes CASSQAGLAGELFF.

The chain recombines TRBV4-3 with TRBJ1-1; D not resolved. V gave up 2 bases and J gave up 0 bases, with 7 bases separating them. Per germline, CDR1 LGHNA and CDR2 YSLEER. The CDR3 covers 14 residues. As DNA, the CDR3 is TGCGCCAGCAGCCAATCACAGCTGAACACTGAAGCTTTCTTT. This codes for CASSQSQLNTEAFF.

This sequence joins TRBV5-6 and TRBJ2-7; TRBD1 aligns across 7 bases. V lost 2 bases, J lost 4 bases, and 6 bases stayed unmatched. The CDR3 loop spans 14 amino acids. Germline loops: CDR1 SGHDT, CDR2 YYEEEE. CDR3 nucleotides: TGTGCCAGCAGCTTCGGGACAGCCGTATACGAGCAGTACTTC. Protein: CASSFGTAVYEQYF.

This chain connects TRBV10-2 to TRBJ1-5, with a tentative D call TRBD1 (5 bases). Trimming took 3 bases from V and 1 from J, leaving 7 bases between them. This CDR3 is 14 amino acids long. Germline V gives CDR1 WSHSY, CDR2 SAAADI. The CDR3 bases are TGCGCCAGCAGTGAACGGGGGAGCAATCAGCCCCAGCATTTT. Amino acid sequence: CASSERGSNQPQHF.

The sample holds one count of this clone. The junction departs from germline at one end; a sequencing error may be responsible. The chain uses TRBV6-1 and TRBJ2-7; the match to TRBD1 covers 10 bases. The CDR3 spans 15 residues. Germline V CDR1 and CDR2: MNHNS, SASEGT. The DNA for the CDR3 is TGTGCCAGCAGTGAGGACAGGGGGTCCTCCCACGAGCAGTACTTC. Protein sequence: CASSEDRGSSHEQYF.

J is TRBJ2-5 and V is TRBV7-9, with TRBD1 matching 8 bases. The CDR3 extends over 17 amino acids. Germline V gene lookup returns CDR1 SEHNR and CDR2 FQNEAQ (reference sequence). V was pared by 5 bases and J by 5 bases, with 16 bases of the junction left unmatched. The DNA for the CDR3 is TGTGCCAGCAGCAGTAACCTACAGGGGGGTATTGCCGAGACCCAGTACTTC. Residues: CASSSNLQGGIAETQYF.

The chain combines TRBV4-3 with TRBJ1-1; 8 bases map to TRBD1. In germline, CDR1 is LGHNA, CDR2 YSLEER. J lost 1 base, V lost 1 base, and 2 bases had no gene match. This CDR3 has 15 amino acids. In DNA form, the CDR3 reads TGCGCCAGCAGCCAAGTCGGACAGGGGAACACTGAAGCTTTCTTT. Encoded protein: CASSQVGQGNTEAFF.

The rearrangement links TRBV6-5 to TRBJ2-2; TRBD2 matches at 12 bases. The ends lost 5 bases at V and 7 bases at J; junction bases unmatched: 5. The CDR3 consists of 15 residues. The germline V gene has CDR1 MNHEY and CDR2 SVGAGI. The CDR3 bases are TGTGCCAGCAGTACCGGGACTAGCGGGCGCGGGGAGCTGTTTTTT. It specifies CASSTGTSGRGELFF.

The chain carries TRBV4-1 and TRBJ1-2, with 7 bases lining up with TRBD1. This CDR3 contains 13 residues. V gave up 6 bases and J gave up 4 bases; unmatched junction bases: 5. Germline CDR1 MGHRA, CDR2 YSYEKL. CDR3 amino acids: CASRNTGAYGYTF. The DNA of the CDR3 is TGCGCCAGCAGAAACACAGGGGCCTATGGCTACACCTTC.

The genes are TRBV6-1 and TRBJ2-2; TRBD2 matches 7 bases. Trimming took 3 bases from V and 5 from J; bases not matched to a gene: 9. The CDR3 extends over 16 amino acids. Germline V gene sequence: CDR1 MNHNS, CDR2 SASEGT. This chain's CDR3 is CASSDKRGKGTGELFF. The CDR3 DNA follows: TGTGCCAGCAGTGACAAGCGGGGAAAAGGAACCGGGGAGCTGTTTTTT.

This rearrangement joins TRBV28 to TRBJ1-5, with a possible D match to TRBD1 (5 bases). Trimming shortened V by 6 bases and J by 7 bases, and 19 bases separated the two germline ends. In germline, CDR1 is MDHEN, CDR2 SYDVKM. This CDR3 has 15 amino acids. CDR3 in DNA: TGTGCCAGCAGCCTAGACAGTTTTAGGGAACAGCCCCAGCATTTT. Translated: CASSLDSFREQPQHF. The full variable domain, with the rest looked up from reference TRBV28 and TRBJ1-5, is DVKVTQSSRYLVKRTGEKVFLECVQDMDHENMFWYRQDPGLGLRLIYFSYDVKMKEKGDIPEGYSVSREKKERFSLILESASTNQTSMYLCASSLDSFREQPQHFGDGTRLSIL.

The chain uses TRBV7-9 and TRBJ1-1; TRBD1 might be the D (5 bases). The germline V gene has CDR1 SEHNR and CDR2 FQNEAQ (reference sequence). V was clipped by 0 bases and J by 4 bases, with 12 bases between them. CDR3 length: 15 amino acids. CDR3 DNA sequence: TGTGCCAGCAGCTTAGCAGCGGGGGTCGGCACTGAAGCTTTCTTT. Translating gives CASSLAAGVGTEAFF.

CDR3 DNA: TGTGCCAGCTCCCGCGGACAGGCCGGACTCCACACCGGGGAGCTGTTTTTT. This translates into CASSRGQAGLHTGELFF. V usage is TRBV18 and J usage is TRBJ2-2; 7 bases line up with TRBD1. The CDR3 has 17 amino acids. CDR1 is KGHSH, CDR2 LQKENI, per germline. Trimming took 6 bases from V and 3 from J; bases not matched to a gene: 13. Using reference TRBV18 and TRBJ2-2 for the parts outside the CDR3, the full variable domain is NAGVMQNPRHLVRRRGQEARLRCSPMKGHSHVYWYRQLPEEGLKFMVYLQKENIIDESGMPKERFSAEFPKEGPSILRIQQVVRGDSAAYFCASSRGQAGLHTGELFFGEGSRLTVL.

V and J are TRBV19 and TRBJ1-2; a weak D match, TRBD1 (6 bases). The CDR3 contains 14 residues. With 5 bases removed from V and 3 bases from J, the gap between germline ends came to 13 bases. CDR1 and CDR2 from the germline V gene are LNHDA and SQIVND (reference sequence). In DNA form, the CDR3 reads TGTGCCAGTAGTTGGGCAGGGGCGGACTATGGCTACACCTTC. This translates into CASSWAGADYGYTF.

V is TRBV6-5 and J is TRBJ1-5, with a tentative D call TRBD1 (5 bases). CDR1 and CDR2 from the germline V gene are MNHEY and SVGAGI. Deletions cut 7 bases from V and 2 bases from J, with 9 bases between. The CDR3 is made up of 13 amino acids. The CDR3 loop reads CASTWGGNQPQHF. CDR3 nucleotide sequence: TGTGCCAGCACCTGGGGGGGCAATCAGCCCCAGCATTTT.

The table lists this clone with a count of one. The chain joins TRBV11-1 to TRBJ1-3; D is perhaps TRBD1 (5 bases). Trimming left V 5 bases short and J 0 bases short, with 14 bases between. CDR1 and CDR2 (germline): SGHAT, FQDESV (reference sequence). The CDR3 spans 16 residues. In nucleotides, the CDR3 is TGTGCCAGCAGCCAGGGCCGCAGGGCCTCTGGAAACACCATATATTTT. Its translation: CASSQGRRASGNTIYF.

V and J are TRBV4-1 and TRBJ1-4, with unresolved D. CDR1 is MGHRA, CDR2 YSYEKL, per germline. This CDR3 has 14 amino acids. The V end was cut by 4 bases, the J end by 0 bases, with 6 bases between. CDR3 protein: CASSLSATNEKLFF. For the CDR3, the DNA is TGCGCCAGCAGCCTCTCTGCAACTAATGAAAAACTGTTTTTT.

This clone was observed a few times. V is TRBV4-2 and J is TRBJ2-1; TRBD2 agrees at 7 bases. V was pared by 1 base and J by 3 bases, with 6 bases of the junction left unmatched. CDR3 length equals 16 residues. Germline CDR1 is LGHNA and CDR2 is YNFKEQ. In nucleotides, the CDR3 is TGTGCCAGCAGCCAAGTGGCTAGCGGAGACTACAATGAGCAGTTCTTC. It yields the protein CASSQVASGDYNEQFF.

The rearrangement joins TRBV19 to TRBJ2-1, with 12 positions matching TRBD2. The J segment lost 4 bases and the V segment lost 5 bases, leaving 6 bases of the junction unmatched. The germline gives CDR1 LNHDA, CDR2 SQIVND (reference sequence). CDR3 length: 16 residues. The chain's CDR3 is CASSFTSGGPYNEQFF. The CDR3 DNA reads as TGTGCCAGTAGTTTCACTAGCGGGGGGCCATACAATGAGCAGTTCTTC.

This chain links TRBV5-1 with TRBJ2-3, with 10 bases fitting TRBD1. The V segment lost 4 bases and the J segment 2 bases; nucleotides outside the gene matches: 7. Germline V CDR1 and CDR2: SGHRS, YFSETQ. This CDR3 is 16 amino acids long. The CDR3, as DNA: TGCGCCAGCAGCACACGGACAGGGGGAAACACAGATACGCAGTATTTT. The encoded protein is CASSTRTGGNTDTQYF.

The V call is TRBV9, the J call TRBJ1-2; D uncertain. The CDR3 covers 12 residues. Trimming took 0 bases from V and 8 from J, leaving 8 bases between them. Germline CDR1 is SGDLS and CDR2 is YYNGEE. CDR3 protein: CASSVASRGYTF. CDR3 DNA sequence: TGTGCCAGCAGCGTAGCATCTCGGGGCTACACCTTC.

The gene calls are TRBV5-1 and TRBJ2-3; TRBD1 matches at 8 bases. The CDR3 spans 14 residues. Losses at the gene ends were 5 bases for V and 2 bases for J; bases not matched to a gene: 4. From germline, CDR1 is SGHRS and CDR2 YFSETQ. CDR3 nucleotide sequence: TGCGCCAGCAGACAGGGGGATAACACAGATACGCAGTATTTT. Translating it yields CASRQGDNTDTQYF.

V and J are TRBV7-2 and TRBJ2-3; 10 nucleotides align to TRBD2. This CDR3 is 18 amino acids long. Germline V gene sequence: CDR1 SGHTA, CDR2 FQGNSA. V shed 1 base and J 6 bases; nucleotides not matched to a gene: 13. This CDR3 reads CASSLEERTSGAWDTQYF. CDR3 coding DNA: TGTGCCAGCAGCTTAGAGGAGCGGACTAGCGGAGCATGGGATACGCAGTATTTT.

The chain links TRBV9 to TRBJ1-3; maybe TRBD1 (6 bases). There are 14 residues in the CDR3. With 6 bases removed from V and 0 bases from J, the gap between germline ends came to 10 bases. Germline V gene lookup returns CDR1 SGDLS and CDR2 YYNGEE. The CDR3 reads CASNPGDSGNTIYF. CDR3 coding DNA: TGTGCCAGCAACCCAGGGGACTCTGGAAACACCATATATTTT.

The CDR3 sequence is CASSLRGLEQFF. In DNA, the CDR3 is TGCGCCAGCAGCCTGCGGGGTCTTGAGCAGTTCTTC. The chain links TRBV5-1 to TRBJ2-1, with a tentative D call TRBD2 (6 bases). Germline V CDR1 and CDR2: SGHRS, YFSETQ. V was cut by 4 bases and J by 9 bases, with 11 bases left in between. The length of the CDR3 is 12 residues.

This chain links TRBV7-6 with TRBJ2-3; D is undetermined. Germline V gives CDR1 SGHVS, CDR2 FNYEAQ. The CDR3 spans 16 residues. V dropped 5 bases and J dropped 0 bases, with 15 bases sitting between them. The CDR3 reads CASSPFRVSSTDTQYF. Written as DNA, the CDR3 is TGTGCCAGCAGCCCCTTTCGGGTGTCTAGCACAGATACGCAGTATTTT.

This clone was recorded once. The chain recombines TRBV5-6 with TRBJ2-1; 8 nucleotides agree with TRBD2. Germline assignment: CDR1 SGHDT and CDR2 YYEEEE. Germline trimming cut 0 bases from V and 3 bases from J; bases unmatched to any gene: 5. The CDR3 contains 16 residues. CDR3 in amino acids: CASSLDRLAGYNEQFF. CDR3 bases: TGTGCCAGCAGCTTGGATAGGCTAGCGGGCTACAATGAGCAGTTCTTC.

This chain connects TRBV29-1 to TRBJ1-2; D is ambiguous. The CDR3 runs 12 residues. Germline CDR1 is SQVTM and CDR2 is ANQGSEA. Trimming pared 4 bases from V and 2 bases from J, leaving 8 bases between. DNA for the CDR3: TGCAGCGTTGCGGGATTCAACTATGGCTACACCTTC. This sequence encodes CSVAGFNYGYTF.

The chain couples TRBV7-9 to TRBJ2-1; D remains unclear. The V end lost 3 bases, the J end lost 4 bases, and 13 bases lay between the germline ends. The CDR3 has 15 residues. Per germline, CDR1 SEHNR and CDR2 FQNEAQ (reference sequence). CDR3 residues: CASSFNTGWYNEQFF. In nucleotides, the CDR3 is TGTGCCAGCAGCTTCAATACCGGGTGGTACAATGAGCAGTTCTTC.

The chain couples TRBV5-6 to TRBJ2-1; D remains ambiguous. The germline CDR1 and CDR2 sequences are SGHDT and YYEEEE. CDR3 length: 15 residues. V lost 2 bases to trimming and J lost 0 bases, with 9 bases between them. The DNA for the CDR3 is TGTGCCAGCAGCTTAGCCGAGAGCTCCTACAATGAGCAGTTCTTC. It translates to CASSLAESSYNEQFF.

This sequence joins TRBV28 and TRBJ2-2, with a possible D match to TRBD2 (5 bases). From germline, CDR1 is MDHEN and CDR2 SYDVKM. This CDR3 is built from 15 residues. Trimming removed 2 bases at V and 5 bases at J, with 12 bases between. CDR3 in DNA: TGTGCCAGCAGTTTAGTGCTAGCATCGACCGGGGAGCTGTTTTTT. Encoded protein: CASSLVLASTGELFF.

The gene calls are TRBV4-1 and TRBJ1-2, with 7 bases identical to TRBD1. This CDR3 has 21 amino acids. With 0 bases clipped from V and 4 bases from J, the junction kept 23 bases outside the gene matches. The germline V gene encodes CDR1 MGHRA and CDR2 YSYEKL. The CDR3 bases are TGCGCCAGCAGCCAAGATTTACGCGCGGGGTCCACCCTGACAGGGACCTATGGCTACACCTTC. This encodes CASSQDLRAGSTLTGTYGYTF.